The clone carrying this T cell receptor (beta chain) appeared many times. To make TCR beta libraries, researchers used iRepertoire HTBI primers and Arm-PCR of CDR3 regions. TCRdb recomputed calls from the multiplex PCR reads with MiXCR, one row per CDR3 protein. The table includes around 480,000 distinct CDR3 sequences, roughly 16% detected once. V shed 4 bases, J shed 6 bases, and the junction held 5 bases outside the gene matches. The CDR3 consists of 15 residues. Germline lookup yields CDR1 MGHRA and CDR2 YSYEKL. Time point described: newly diagnosed GD, antithyroid drugs for less than 3 months. PBMC-extracted RNA yielded the TCR library. The sample comes from a study of regulatory T cells in long-lasting Graves disease. This same sample was also taken into another study, of T cells in Graves' hyperthyroidism and ophthalmopathy. That work adds: Subjects aged 18 to 65 presented with newly diagnosed hyperthyroidism of less than 2 months' duration.

This specimen consisted of peripheral blood mononuclear cells (PBMCs), obtained at new diagnosis, from a patient treated with antithyroid drugs. The sequence came from a woman in her forties or fifties with Graves disease. The V and J genes are TRBV4-1 and TRBJ2-1; 11 nucleotides agree with TRBD2. The CDR3 DNA sequence: TGCGCCAGCAGCCCACGTAGCGGGGGGGCCAATGAGCAGTTCTTC. Encoded protein: CASSPRSGGANEQFF.